These T cell receptor beta chains were read from a single sample in a study of T cell changes during pregnancy in multiple sclerosis. Data came from immunoSEQ multiplex PCR; TCRdb stores just in-frame clones and leaves some out. The sample carries 34,000 or so clones, 90% recorded once. Sequenced here: CD8+ T cells from peripheral blood mononuclear cells, sampled in the first trimester of pregnancy. The receptors derive from a female donor with multiple sclerosis, enrolled in a pregnancy study. The CDR3 runs from the conserved cysteine through the conserved F or W. D genes are given only for firm matches. A clone size is listed for some rows: how often the clone was seen (once, few, many), or a class if it is expanded.

clone_size: -; d_call: TRBD1; v_call: TRBV5-4; j_call: TRBJ1-1; cdr3_nt: TGTGCCAGCGCCCAACAGGGGGCAGGAACTGAAGCTTTCTTT; cdr3_aa: CASAQQGAGTEAFF
clone_size: -; d_call: TRBD2; v_call: TRBV29-1; j_call: TRBJ2-7; cdr3_nt: TGCAGCGTTGGAAAAGCGGGATCCTACGAGCAGTACTTC; cdr3_aa: CSVGKAGSYEQYF
clone_size: -; d_call: TRBD2; v_call: TRBV13; j_call: TRBJ2-1; cdr3_nt: TGTGCCAGCAGCTTAGGTACTAGCGGCAATGAGCAGTTCTTC; cdr3_aa: CASSLGTSGNEQFF
clone_size: -; d_call: -; v_call: TRBV5-1; j_call: TRBJ2-1; cdr3_nt: TGCGCCAGCAGCTCCCCACGACAGGCCGTCTCCTACAATGAGCAGTTCTTC; cdr3_aa: CASSSPRQAVSYNEQFF
clone_size: -; d_call: -; v_call: TRBV5-6; j_call: TRBJ2-1; cdr3_nt: TGTGCCAGCAGCTTGGGGGGGACTGAGTACAATGAGCAGTTCTTC; cdr3_aa: CASSLGGTEYNEQFF
clone_size: -; d_call: -; v_call: TRBV6-1; j_call: TRBJ1-5; cdr3_nt: TGTGCCAGCAGTGAACGTGGACGGGGTGTAGATCCCCAGCATTTT; cdr3_aa: CASSERGRGVDPQHF
clone_size: -; d_call: TRBD1; v_call: TRBV28; j_call: TRBJ1-3; cdr3_nt: TGTGCCAGCAGCAGGGGGCGAGGAAACACCATATATTTT; cdr3_aa: CASSRGRGNTIYF
clone_size: -; d_call: -; v_call: TRBV28; j_call: TRBJ2-1; cdr3_nt: TGTGCCAGCAGTTTACCCGGGTACAATGAGCAGTTCTTC; cdr3_aa: CASSLPGYNEQFF
clone_size: -; d_call: -; v_call: TRBV10-3; j_call: TRBJ2-1; cdr3_nt: TGTGCCATCAGTGAGTCCTGGAGAGTAGCGGTTTACAATGAGCAGTTCTTC; cdr3_aa: CAISESWRVAVYNEQFF
clone_size: -; d_call: TRBD2; v_call: TRBV9; j_call: TRBJ2-3; cdr3_nt: TGTGCCAGCAGCGTACATCCGGGACTAGCTTATACGCAGTATTTT; cdr3_aa: CASSVHPGLAYTQYF
clone_size: -; d_call: TRBD1; v_call: TRBV7-8; j_call: TRBJ1-5; cdr3_nt: TGTGCCAGCAGCTCTGGGACAGGGTGGGATATGCCCCAGCATTTT; cdr3_aa: CASSSGTGWDMPQHF
clone_size: -; d_call: TRBD2; v_call: TRBV15; j_call: TRBJ2-1; cdr3_nt: TGTGCCACCAGCAGAGATCGACTAGCGGGAGGCATCCATGAGCAGTTCTTC; cdr3_aa: CATSRDRLAGGIHEQFF
clone_size: -; d_call: -; v_call: TRBV7-2; j_call: TRBJ1-3; cdr3_nt: TGTGCCAGCAGCTTAGTTCCCGTTGGAGGAGACACCATATATTTT; cdr3_aa: CASSLVPVGGDTIYF
clone_size: -; d_call: TRBD1; v_call: TRBV28; j_call: TRBJ2-7; cdr3_nt: TGTGCCAGCAGTTCCCGAACAGGGGATTACGAGCAGTACTTC; cdr3_aa: CASSSRTGDYEQYF
clone_size: -; d_call: -; v_call: TRBV9; j_call: TRBJ2-7; cdr3_nt: TGTGCCAGCAGCGTAGGCGACAGCTCCTCCTACGAGCAGTACTTC; cdr3_aa: CASSVGDSSSYEQYF
clone_size: -; d_call: -; v_call: TRBV7-3; j_call: TRBJ2-3; cdr3_nt: TGTGCCAGCAGCTTAATTTTAGGGGGAGATACGCAGTATTTT; cdr3_aa: CASSLILGGDTQYF
clone_size: -; d_call: -; v_call: TRBV7-2; j_call: TRBJ2-7; cdr3_nt: TGTGCCAGCAGCTTAGTCATGGGGGCCGTTAGTCGGGACGCCTACGAGCAGTACTTC; cdr3_aa: CASSLVMGAVSRDAYEQYF
clone_size: -; d_call: TRBD2; v_call: TRBV13; j_call: TRBJ2-7; cdr3_nt: TGTGCCAGCAGCTTGGGGGCCCTAGCGGGAGTGAGGAACGAGCAGTACTTC; cdr3_aa: CASSLGALAGVRNEQYF
clone_size: -; d_call: -; v_call: TRBV9; j_call: TRBJ2-1; cdr3_nt: TGTGCCAGCAGCCTTAGCGGTAGCTCCTACAATGAGCAGTTCTTC; cdr3_aa: CASSLSGSSYNEQFF
clone_size: -; d_call: TRBD1; v_call: TRBV27; j_call: TRBJ1-2; cdr3_nt: TGTGCCAGCAGGAACGCAGGGGGCGTAGGGTATGGCTACACCTTC; cdr3_aa: CASRNAGGVGYGYTF
clone_size: -; d_call: -; v_call: TRBV28; j_call: TRBJ1-4; cdr3_nt: TGTGCCAGCCTACAGGCAACTAATGAAAAACTGTTTTTT; cdr3_aa: CASLQATNEKLFF
clone_size: -; d_call: TRBD2; v_call: TRBV10-3; j_call: TRBJ2-1; cdr3_nt: TGTGCCATCAGAACTGAAGGGGCGGGAGGGGCCTACAATGAGCAGTTCTTC; cdr3_aa: CAIRTEGAGGAYNEQFF
clone_size: -; d_call: -; v_call: TRBV19; j_call: TRBJ1-1; cdr3_nt: TGTGCCAGCGGGAGTAGGAACACTGAAGCTTTCTTT; cdr3_aa: CASGSRNTEAFF
clone_size: -; d_call: -; v_call: TRBV27; j_call: TRBJ2-1; cdr3_nt: TGTGCCAGCTGGCTGGGGGCCAACAATGAGCAGTTCTTC; cdr3_aa: CASWLGANNEQFF
clone_size: -; d_call: -; v_call: TRBV6-5; j_call: TRBJ2-3; cdr3_nt: TGTGCCAGCAGTTACTCGCGAGACAGCTGGCGGGATACGCAGTATTTT; cdr3_aa: CASSYSRDSWRDTQYF
clone_size: -; d_call: TRBD2; v_call: TRBV6-1; j_call: TRBJ2-1; cdr3_nt: TGTGCCAGCAGTGAAGGGGTAGCGGGAGTGTCTGAGCAGTTCTTC; cdr3_aa: CASSEGVAGVSEQFF
clone_size: -; d_call: -; v_call: TRBV29-1; j_call: TRBJ2-4; cdr3_nt: TGCAGCGTTGAGGCCCTCAAAAACATTCAGTACTTC; cdr3_aa: CSVEALKNIQYF
clone_size: -; d_call: -; v_call: TRBV29-1; j_call: TRBJ2-2; cdr3_nt: TGCAGCGTTGTGTTCCCCCAGGGTTCCGGGGAGCTGTTTTTT; cdr3_aa: CSVVFPQGSGELFF
clone_size: -; d_call: TRBD1; v_call: TRBV19; j_call: TRBJ1-5; cdr3_nt: TGTGCCAGTAGTATAGATACGACAGGGCTCGATGGCAATCAGCCCCAGCATTTT; cdr3_aa: CASSIDTTGLDGNQPQHF
clone_size: -; d_call: TRBD2; v_call: TRBV18; j_call: TRBJ2-2; cdr3_nt: TGTGCCAGCCCGCTAGCGGGAGACACCGGGGAGCTGTTTTTT; cdr3_aa: CASPLAGDTGELFF
clone_size: -; d_call: -; v_call: TRBV9; j_call: TRBJ2-7; cdr3_nt: TGTGCCAGCAGCGCCGGGACATCAACCTACGAGCAGTACTTC; cdr3_aa: CASSAGTSTYEQYF
clone_size: few; d_call: -; v_call: TRBV15; j_call: TRBJ2-2; cdr3_nt: TGTGCCACCAGCAGAGATCGAGAAACCGGGGAGCTGTTTTTT; cdr3_aa: CATSRDRETGELFF
clone_size: -; d_call: -; v_call: TRBV28; j_call: TRBJ2-2; cdr3_nt: TGTGCCAGCAGTTCCCTCCCTCGAGGCACCGGGGAGCTGTTTTTT; cdr3_aa: CASSSLPRGTGELFF